This entry lists 16 T cell receptor beta chains sequenced from one sample in a study of beta chain features in type 1 diabetes. Study outcomes and limitations: Significant though moderate, a shortening of TCRB CDR3s appeared in all four CD4+ subsets of Type 1 diabetes patients.

What was sequenced were expressed TCRB transcripts, since all of the isolated RNA had been reverse transcribed. Libraries were prepared by immunoSEQ multiplex PCR; TCRdb keeps only in-frame clonotypes and omits some of them. Of about 300,000 clones listed, roughly 13% were seen once; the top ten hold over 0.014%. Which antigens these TCRs recognize remains unknown. Source material: naive CD4+ T cells from blood. These receptors originate from a woman under 30 with type 1 diabetes.

This chain uses TRBV30 with TRBJ1-1, with 7 bases matching TRBD1. V shed 6 bases, J shed 3 bases, and the junction held 7 bases outside the gene matches. The CDR3 has 13 residues. Germline values: CDR1 GTSNPN, CDR2 SVGIG (reference sequence). The CDR3 here is CACNRGGYTEAFF. The DNA for the CDR3 is TGTGCCTGCAACAGGGGCGGCTACACTGAAGCTTTCTTT.

This clone was seen just once. V and J are TRBV6-5 and TRBJ1-2; D is uncertain. Between the trimmed V and J ends, which lost 4 bases and 0 bases, there was a span of 6 bases. The CDR3 length is 13 residues. Per the germline V gene, CDR1 is MNHEY and CDR2 is SVGAGI. The CDR3 region has the DNA TGTGCCAGCAGTTCGGGTGCTAACTATGGCTACACCTTC. It is translated as CASSSGANYGYTF.

The J gene is TRBJ2-1, the V gene TRBV28; TRBD2 matches at 7 bases. This CDR3 has 14 amino acids. The V gene's germline CDR1 is MDHEN and CDR2 SYDVKM. Germline trimming cut 5 bases from V and 8 bases from J; bases unmatched to any gene: 9. For the CDR3, the DNA is TGTGCCAGCAGTACCTCCACTAGCGTACATGAGCAGTTCTTC. Protein: CASSTSTSVHEQFF.

This clone was seen a handful of times. The chain is built from TRBV19 and TRBJ2-5, with 8 nucleotides matching TRBD2. Per the germline V gene, CDR1 is LNHDA and CDR2 is SQIVND (reference sequence). The CDR3 covers 16 residues. V shed 7 bases, J shed 7 bases, and the junction held 17 bases outside the gene matches. CDR3 amino acids: CASMIGGAGGRGTQYF. The DNA for the CDR3 is TGTGCCAGTATGATCGGAGGCGCGGGAGGCCGTGGGACCCAGTACTTC.

The J gene is TRBJ2-5, the V gene TRBV19, with 16 bases matching TRBD2. The CDR3 runs to 19 residues. Germline loops: CDR1 LNHDA, CDR2 SQIVND (reference sequence). Unmatched junction bases numbered 9, after V lost 1 base and J lost 4 bases. The CDR3 is CASSIAIGTSGRARETQYF. The CDR3 bases are TGTGCCAGTAGTATAGCCATTGGGACTAGCGGGAGGGCCCGAGAGACCCAGTACTTC.

This chain uses TRBV29-1 with TRBJ2-5; D is unresolved. In germline, CDR1 is SQVTM, CDR2 ANQGSEA. V lost 5 bases and J 0 bases, leaving 10 bases between the germline ends. The CDR3 contains 13 residues. The CDR3 reads CSVSSQDQETQYF. CDR3 bases: TGCAGCGTTTCAAGTCAGGACCAAGAGACCCAGTACTTC.

The table lists this clone with a few counts. This chain joins TRBV19 and TRBJ2-7; D remains ambiguous. CDR1 and CDR2 (germline): LNHDA, SQIVND (reference sequence). With 3 bases removed from V and 2 bases from J, the gap between germline ends came to 11 bases. The CDR3 totals 14 residues. This chain's CDR3 is CASSISRQAYEQYF. CDR3 sequence (DNA): TGTGCCAGTAGTATCAGTCGACAAGCCTACGAGCAGTACTTC.

The chain uses TRBV7-2 and TRBJ1-5, with D hard to call. The V end was cut by 1 base, the J end by 6 bases, with 10 bases between. This CDR3 has 14 residues. Germline CDR1 and CDR2: SGHTA and FQGNSA. In nucleotides, the CDR3 is TGTGCCAGCAGCTTAGAGAGAGGGAGTCAGCCCCAGCATTTT. Residues: CASSLERGSQPQHF.

The rearrangement uses TRBV18 and TRBJ1-2; 8 nucleotides line up with TRBD1. V dropped 2 bases and J dropped 2; count of bases not matched to a gene: 7. Germline V CDR1 and CDR2: KGHSH, LQKENI. CDR3 size: 16 residues. CDR3 loop: CASSPTTGGGNYGYTF. The CDR3 DNA follows: TGTGCCAGCTCACCAACCACAGGGGGAGGGAACTATGGCTACACCTTC.

The J gene is TRBJ1-5, the V gene TRBV2; a weak D match, TRBD1 (6 bases). V was clipped by 4 bases and J by 6 bases, with 7 bases between them. Germline V gene lookup returns CDR1 SNHLY and CDR2 FYNNEI. This CDR3 contains 12 residues. CDR3 loop: CASSATGQPQHF. In nucleotides, the CDR3 is TGTGCCAGCAGTGCGACAGGTCAGCCCCAGCATTTT.

V gene TRBV2 combines with J gene TRBJ2-7; 7 bases line up with TRBD2. CDR3 length: 14 residues. V lost 1 base to trimming and J lost 4 bases; unmatched junction nucleotides: 4. The germline CDR1 and CDR2 sequences are SNHLY and FYNNEI. CDR3 sequence: CASSEGRETYEQYV. The CDR3 nucleotides read TGTGCCAGCAGTGAAGGGCGGGAGACATACGAGCAGTACGTC.

The chain carries TRBV5-1 and TRBJ2-5, with 8 positions matching TRBD1. Germline values: CDR1 SGHRS, CDR2 YFSETQ. The CDR3 sequence is 15 residues long. The J segment lost 1 base and the V segment lost 4 bases, leaving 6 bases of the junction unmatched. The CDR3 nucleotides are TGCGCCAGCAGCGGACAGGGCTCCCCCCAAGAGACCCAGTACTTC. Translating gives CASSGQGSPQETQYF.

There are a few counts of this clone. The chain employs TRBV19 and TRBJ2-3; D might be TRBD1 (6 bases). Germline V lookup: CDR1 LNHDA, CDR2 SQIVND (reference sequence). V lost 5 bases to trimming and J lost 5 bases, with 11 bases between them. There are 13 residues in the CDR3. CDR3 nucleotide sequence: TGTGCCAGTAGTGAGTACAGGGAAGATACGCAGTATTTT. Its translation: CASSEYREDTQYF.

This rearrangement joins TRBV7-9 to TRBJ2-4; 9 bases align to TRBD1. The CDR3 runs to 17 residues. Per the germline V gene, CDR1 is SEHNR and CDR2 is FQNEAQ (reference sequence). J lost 4 bases, V lost 5 bases, and 12 bases had no gene match. The CDR3 bases are TGTGCCAGCAGCACCCTACCCCGGACAGGGGCTAAAAACATTCAGTACTTC. Translation: CASSTLPRTGAKNIQYF.

This clone appeared a few times. V and J are TRBV29-1 and TRBJ1-1, with TRBD1 identical over 7 bases. The CDR3 runs to 11 residues. CDR1 and CDR2 (germline): SQVTM, ANQGSEA. After removal of 3 bases from V and 6 bases from J, the junction contained 1 base not matched to a gene. This CDR3 reads CSVDRGAEAFF. The DNA of the CDR3 is TGCAGCGTTGACAGGGGGGCTGAAGCTTTCTTT.

This clone has more than one count but fewer than ten. The chain uses TRBV15 and TRBJ2-2; no clear D gene. V was pared by 0 bases and J by 8 bases, with 7 bases between. CDR3 length equals 13 residues. Germline lookup yields CDR1 LNHNV and CDR2 YYDKDF (reference sequence). The CDR3 DNA reads as TGTGCCACCAGCAGAGACTTCTTGGGGGAGCTGTTTTTT. Protein: CATSRDFLGELFF.